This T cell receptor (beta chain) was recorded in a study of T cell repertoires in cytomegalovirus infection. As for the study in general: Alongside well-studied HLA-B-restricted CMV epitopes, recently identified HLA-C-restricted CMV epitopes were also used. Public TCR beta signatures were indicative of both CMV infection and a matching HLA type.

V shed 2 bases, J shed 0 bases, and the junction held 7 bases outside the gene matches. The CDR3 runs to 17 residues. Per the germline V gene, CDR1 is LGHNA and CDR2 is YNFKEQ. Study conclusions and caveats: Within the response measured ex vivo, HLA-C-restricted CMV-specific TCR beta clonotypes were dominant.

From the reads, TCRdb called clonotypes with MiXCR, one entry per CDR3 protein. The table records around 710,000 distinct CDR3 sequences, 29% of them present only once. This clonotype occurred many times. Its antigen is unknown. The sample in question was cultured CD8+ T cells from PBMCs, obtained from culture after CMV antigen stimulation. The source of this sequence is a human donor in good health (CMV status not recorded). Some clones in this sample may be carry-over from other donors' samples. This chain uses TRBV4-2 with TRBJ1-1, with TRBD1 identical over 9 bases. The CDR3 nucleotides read TGTGCCAGCAGCCAATCCGGGACAGGGACCTTGAACACTGAAGCTTTCTTT. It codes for CASSQSGTGTLNTEAFF.